This entry describes one TCR beta chain. Antigen: not known. The sample belongs to a study of T cell responses to AZD1222 COVID-19 vaccine. General observations from the study: Baseline antibody screening turned up just a handful of seropositive AZD1222 recipients. There were vaccine-associated CD4 TCRs across spike, dominant at 160-218 and 743-854. Donors in the cohort were predominantly white British and more often female, and clonal diversity was possibly underestimated. Nearly half of unique spike-specific TCRs reportedly avoided B.1.351 and B.1.1.7 mutated regions.

Some clones are missing from TCRdb's copy, which holds only in-frame ones; the method was immunoSEQ multiplex PCR. Of about 100,000 clones listed, under 95% are singletons. The sample in question was peripheral blood, obtained on day 0 of AZD1222 vaccination. This sequence was found in an adult in good health.

CDR3 nucleotide sequence: TGTGCCAGCAGCTTCGGACTAGCGCACACAGATACGCAGTATTTT. It translates to CASSFGLAHTDTQYF. The rearrangement joins TRBV7-9 to TRBJ2-3; 9 bases match TRBD2. CDR3 size: 15 residues. The germline V gene has CDR1 SEHNR and CDR2 FQNEAQ (reference sequence). V was clipped by 3 bases and J by 2 bases; unmatched bases: 3.